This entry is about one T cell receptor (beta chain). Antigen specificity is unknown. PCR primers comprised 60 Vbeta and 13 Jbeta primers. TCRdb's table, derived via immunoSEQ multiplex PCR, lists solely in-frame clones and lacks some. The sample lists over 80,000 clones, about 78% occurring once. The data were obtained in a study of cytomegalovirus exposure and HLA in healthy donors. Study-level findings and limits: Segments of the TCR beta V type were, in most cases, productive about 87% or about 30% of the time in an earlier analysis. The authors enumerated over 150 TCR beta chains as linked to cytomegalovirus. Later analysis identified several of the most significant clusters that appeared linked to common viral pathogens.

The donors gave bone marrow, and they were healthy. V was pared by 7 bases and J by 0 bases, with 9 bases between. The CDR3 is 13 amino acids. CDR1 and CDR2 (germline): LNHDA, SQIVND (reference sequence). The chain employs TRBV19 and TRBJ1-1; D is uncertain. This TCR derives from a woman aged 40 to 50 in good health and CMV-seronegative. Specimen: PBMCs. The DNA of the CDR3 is TGTGCCAGTAAGGAGCGCATGAACACTGAAGCTTTCTTT. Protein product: CASKERMNTEAFF.